A selection of T cell receptor beta chains follows, all from one sample in a study of T-cell memory formation after mild COVID-19. TCRdb re-called the 5' RACE reads through MiXCR, storing one row per CDR3 protein. This sample has over 120,000 distinct CDR3 sequences, with roughly 6.2% found just once. The sequenced sample was PBMCs or a T cell subset sorted from them (not recorded which). These TCRs come from an adult woman who had mild COVID-19 (a few samples of this study predate the infection). Cell type and time point are not known. The CDR3 runs from the conserved cysteine through the conserved F or W. Each record gives: V gene, J gene, D gene, clone size, CDR3 protein, CDR3 DNA. The D gene is left open where the match is weak. Expanded clones are given a class, and other clones once, few, many or no size at all.

TRBV5-1	TRBJ2-7	TRBD1	many	CASSVSSGTGTDEQYF	TGCGCCAGCAGCGTTTCGAGCGGGACAGGGACCGACGAGCAGTACTTC
TRBV5-1	TRBJ1-2	TRBD1	few	CASSLEPGGEYGYTF	TGCGCCAGCAGCTTGGAACCAGGGGGGGAATATGGCTACACCTTC
TRBV7-9	TRBJ2-7	NA	many	CASSLVSRIGAYEQYF	TGTGCCAGCAGCTTAGTATCACGGATTGGGGCCTACGAGCAGTACTTC
TRBV18	TRBJ1-1	NA	few	CASSPPGGLAFF	TGTGCCAGCTCACCACCAGGAGGGCTGGCTTTCTTT
TRBV24-1	TRBJ2-7	NA	few	CATSSGLYAEQYF	TGTGCCACCAGTAGCGGACTTTATGCCGAGCAGTACTTC
TRBV15	TRBJ1-2	NA	many	CATSRDRSSIYGYTF	TGTGCCACCAGCAGAGATCGTAGCAGTATCTATGGCTACACCTTC
TRBV5-6	TRBJ2-2	NA	many	CASSNQGSWGVRELFF	TGTGCCAGCAGCAACCAGGGTTCTTGGGGTGTCAGGGAGCTGTTTTTT
TRBV24-1	TRBJ2-5	TRBD2	many	CATSDRTSGGKETQYF	TGTGCCACCAGTGATCGGACTAGCGGGGGGAAAGAGACCCAGTACTTC
TRBV12-3/TRBV12-4	TRBJ1-4	NA	many	CASSLGQGGEKLFF	TGTGCCAGCAGTTTAGGTCAGGGTGGTGAAAAACTGTTTTTT
TRBV5-1	TRBJ2-5	NA	many	CASSGHSWLSKETQYF	TGCGCCAGCAGCGGCCACTCGTGGCTTAGCAAAGAGACCCAGTACTTC
TRBV7-9	TRBJ2-7	NA	many	CASSFSPTRDGSSYEQYF	TGTGCCAGCAGTTTTTCTCCTACGCGGGACGGTAGCTCCTACGAGCAGTACTTC
TRBV5-1	TRBJ2-3	NA	many	CASSFATLSTDTQYF	TGCGCCAGCAGCTTCGCAACCCTGAGCACAGATACGCAGTATTTT
TRBV6-6	TRBJ2-7	NA	many	CASSSLGDEQYF	TGTGCCAGCAGTTCCCTCGGCGACGAGCAGTACTTC
TRBV11-1	TRBJ2-7	NA	many	CASSPGRYEQYF	TGTGCCAGCAGCCCTGGGCGGTACGAGCAGTACTTC
TRBV29-1	TRBJ2-5	NA	NA	CSVYEETQYF	TGCAGCGTTTATGAAGAGACCCAGTACTTC
TRBV3-1	TRBJ2-7	TRBD2	NA	CASSQLDSGKVEQYF	TGTGCCAGCAGCCAATTGGATAGCGGGAAGGTCGAGCAGTACTTC